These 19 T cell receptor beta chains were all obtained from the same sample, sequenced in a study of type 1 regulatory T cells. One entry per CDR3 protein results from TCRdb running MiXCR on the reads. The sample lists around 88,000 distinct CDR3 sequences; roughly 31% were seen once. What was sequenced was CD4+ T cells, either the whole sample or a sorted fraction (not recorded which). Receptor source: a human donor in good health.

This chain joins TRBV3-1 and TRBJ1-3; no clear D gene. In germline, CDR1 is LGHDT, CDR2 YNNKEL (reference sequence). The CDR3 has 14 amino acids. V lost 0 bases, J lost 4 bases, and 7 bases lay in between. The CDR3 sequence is CASSQEGFGNTIYF. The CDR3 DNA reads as TGTGCCAGCAGCCAAGAGGGCTTCGGAAACACCATATATTTT.

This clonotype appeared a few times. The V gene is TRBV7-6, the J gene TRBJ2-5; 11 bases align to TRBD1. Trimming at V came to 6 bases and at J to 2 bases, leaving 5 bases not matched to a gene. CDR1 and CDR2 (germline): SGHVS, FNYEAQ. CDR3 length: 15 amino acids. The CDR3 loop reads CASRGTGGRQETQYF. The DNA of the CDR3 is TGTGCCAGCAGAGGGACAGGGGGAAGGCAAGAGACCCAGTACTTC.

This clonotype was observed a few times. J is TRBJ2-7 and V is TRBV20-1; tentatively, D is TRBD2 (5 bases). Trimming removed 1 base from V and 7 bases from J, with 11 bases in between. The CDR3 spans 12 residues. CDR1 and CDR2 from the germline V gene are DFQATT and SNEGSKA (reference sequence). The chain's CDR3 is CSARGPSREQYF. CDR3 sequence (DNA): TGCAGTGCTAGAGGTCCTAGCAGGGAGCAGTACTTC.

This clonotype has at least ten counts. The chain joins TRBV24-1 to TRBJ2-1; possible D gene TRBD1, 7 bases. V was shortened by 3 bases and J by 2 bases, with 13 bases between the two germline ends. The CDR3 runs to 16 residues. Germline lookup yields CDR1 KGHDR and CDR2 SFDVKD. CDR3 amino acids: CATSDPAGQTYNEQFF. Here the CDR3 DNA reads TGTGCCACCAGTGATCCTGCGGGACAGACCTACAATGAGCAGTTCTTC.

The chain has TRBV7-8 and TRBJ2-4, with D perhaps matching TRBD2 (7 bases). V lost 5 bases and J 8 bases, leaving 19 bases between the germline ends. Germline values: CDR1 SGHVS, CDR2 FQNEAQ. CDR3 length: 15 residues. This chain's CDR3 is CASSVNWGGVDIQYF. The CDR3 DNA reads TGTGCCAGCAGCGTCAATTGGGGGGGCGTGGACATTCAGTACTTC. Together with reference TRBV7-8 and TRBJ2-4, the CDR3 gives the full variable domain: GAGVSQSPRYKVAKRGQDVALRCDPISGHVSLFWYQQALGQGPEFLTYFQNEAQLDKSGLPSDRFFAERPEGSVSTLKIQRTQQEDSAVYLCASSVNWGGVDIQYFGAGTRLSVL.

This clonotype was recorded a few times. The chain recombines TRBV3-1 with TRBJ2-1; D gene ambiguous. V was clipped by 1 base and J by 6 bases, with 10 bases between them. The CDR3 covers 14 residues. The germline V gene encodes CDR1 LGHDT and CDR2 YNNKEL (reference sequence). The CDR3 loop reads CASSQVPERNEQFF. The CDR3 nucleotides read TGTGCCAGCAGCCAAGTCCCCGAACGCAATGAGCAGTTCTTC.

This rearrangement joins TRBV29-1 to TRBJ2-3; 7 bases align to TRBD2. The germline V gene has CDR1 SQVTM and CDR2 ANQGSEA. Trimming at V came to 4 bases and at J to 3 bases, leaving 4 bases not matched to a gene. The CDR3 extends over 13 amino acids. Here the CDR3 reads CSVGLGGTDTQYF. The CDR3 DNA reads TGCAGCGTTGGGCTCGGGGGGACAGATACGCAGTATTTT.

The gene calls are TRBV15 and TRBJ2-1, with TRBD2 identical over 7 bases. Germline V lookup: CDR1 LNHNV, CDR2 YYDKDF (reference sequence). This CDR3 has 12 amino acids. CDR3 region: CAAGLAYNEQFF. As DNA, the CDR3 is TGTGCAGCAGGACTAGCCTACAATGAGCAGTTCTTC.

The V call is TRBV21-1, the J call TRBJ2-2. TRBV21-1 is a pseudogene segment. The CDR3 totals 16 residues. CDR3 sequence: CASSNVGWRNTGELFF. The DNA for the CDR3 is TGTGCCAGCAGCAACGTCGGTTGGAGGAACACCGGGGAGCTGTTTTTT.

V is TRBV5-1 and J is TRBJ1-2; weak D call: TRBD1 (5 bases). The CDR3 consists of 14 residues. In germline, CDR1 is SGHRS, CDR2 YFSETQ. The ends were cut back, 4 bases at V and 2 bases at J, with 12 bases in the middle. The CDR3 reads CASSLDTGNYGYTF. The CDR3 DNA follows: TGCGCCAGCAGCCTGGACACAGGAAACTATGGCTACACCTTC.

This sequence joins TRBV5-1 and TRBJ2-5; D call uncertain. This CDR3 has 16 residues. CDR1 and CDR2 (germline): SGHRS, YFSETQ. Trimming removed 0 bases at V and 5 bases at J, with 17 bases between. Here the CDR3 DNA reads TGCGCCAGCAGCTTGGCATACAACGCAGGCCAGGAGACCCAGTACTTC. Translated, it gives CASSLAYNAGQETQYF.

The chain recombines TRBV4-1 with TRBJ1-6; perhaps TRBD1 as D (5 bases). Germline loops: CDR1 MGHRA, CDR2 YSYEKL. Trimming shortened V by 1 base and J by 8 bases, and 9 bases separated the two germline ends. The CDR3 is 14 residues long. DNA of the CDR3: TGCGCCAGCAGCCAAGGGCAGGGAGATTCACCCCTCCACTTT. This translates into CASSQGQGDSPLHF.

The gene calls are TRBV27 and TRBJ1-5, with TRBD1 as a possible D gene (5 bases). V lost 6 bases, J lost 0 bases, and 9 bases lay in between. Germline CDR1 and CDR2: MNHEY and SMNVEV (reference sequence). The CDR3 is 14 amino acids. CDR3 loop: CASRGPISNQPQHF. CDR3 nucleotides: TGTGCCAGCAGGGGACCTATTAGCAATCAGCCCCAGCATTTT.

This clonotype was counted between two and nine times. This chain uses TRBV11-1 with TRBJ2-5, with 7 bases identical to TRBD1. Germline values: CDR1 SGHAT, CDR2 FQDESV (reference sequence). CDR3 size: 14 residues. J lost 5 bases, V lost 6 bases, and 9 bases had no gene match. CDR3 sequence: CASSSTGVRETQYF. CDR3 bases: TGTGCCAGCAGTTCAACAGGGGTGAGGGAGACCCAGTACTTC.

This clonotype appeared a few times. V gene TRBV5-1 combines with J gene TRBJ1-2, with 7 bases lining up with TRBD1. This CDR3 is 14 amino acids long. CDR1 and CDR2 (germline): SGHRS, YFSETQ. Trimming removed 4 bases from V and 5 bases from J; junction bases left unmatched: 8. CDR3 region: CASSEMTGKYGYTF. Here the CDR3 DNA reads TGCGCCAGCAGCGAAATGACAGGGAAGTATGGCTACACCTTC.

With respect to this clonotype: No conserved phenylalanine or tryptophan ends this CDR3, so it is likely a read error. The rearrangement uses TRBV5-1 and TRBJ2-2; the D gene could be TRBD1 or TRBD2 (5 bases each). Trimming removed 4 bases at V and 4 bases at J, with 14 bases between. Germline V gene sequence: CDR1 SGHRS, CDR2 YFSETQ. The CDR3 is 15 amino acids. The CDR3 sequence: CASSQLRDPTGELFS. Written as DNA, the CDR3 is TGCGCCAGCAGCCAGCTGAGGGACCCCACCGGGGAGCTGTTTTCT.

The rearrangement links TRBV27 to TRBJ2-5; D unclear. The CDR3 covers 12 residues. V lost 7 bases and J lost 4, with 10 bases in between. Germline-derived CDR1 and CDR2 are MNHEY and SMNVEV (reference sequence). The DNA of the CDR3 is TGTGCCAGCATGGGGTGGGGAGAGACCCAGTACTTC. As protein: CASMGWGETQYF.

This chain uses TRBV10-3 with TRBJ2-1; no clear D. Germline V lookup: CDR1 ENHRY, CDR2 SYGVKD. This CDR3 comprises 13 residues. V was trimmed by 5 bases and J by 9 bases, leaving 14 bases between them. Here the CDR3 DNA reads TGTGCCATCAGTCGGGTCATAGATCGTGAGCAGTTCTTC. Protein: CAISRVIDREQFF.

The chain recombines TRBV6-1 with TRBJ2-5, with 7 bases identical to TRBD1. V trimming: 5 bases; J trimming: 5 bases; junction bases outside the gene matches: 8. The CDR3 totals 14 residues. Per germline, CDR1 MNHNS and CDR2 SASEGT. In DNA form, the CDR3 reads TGTGCCAGCAGTATTGGGACAGCCCGGGAGACCCAGTACTTC. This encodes CASSIGTARETQYF.